This TCR beta chain was profiled in a study of blood T cell repertoires in COVID-19. Participant reports of clinical history set cohort assignment. Either two negative PCRs, clearance, or symptom resolution qualified Cohort 3 donors as recovered. Germline CDR1 reads MDHEN; CDR2 reads SYDVKM. Deletions cut 7 bases from V and 3 bases from J, with 25 bases between. The CDR3 has 18 residues. The assay was immunoSEQ multiplex PCR, and TCRdb's table has in-frame clones only and misses some. This sample has roughly 370,000 clones, with around nine tenths found just once. Sequencing was carried out using PBMCs or T cells enriched from blood (not recorded which). This chain uses TRBV28 with TRBJ1-5; D unclear. The source of this sequence is a woman in her 50s who had recovered from COVID-19. The CDR3 loop reads CASTPAPGHSTLNQPQHF. DNA of the CDR3: TGTGCCAGCACCCCTGCCCCTGGGCACAGCACTCTCAATCAGCCCCAGCATTTT.